This T cell receptor (beta chain) was sequenced for a study of beta chain features in type 1 diabetes. TCRB transcripts that were expressed got sequenced, as all of the isolated RNA had been reverse transcribed. Here immunoSEQ multiplex PCR was the method, and the copy in TCRdb shows in-frame clones only, minus some. This table holds some 140,000 clones, 9.2% found once. Sorting that relied on CD45RO/CCR7/CD25/CD127/CD95/CD27 yielded CD4+ naive, central memory, regulatory and stem cell-like memory cells. Sort purity for all populations was recorded as exceeding 98%. Trimming removed 2 bases at V and 5 bases at J, with 9 bases between. CDR1 and CDR2 from the germline V gene are SGHVS and FNYEAQ. The length of the CDR3 is 13 residues.

The V call is TRBV7-6, the J call TRBJ2-5, with D perhaps matching TRBD2 (5 bases). The sequence was collected from a man between 18 and 29 years old in good health. The material sequenced was central memory CD4+ T cells from blood. CDR3 nucleotides: TGTGCCAGCAGCTTATCGAGGGATGAGACCCAGTACTTC. Translating it yields CASSLSRDETQYF.